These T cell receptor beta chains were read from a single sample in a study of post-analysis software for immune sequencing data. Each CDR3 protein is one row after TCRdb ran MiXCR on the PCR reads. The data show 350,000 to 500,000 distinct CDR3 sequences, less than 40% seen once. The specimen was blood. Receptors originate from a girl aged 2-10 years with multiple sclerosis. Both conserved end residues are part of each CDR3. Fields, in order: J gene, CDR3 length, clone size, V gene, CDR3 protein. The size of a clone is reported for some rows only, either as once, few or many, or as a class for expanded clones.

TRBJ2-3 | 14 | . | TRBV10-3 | CATQTSGPPDTQYF
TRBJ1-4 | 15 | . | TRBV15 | CATSRDQGFGEKLFF
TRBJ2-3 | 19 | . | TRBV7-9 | CASSFGSGTGVSPSDTQYF
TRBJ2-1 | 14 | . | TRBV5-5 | CASSFGTSFNEQFF
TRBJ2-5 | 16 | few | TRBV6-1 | CASSLPSGLAPETQYF
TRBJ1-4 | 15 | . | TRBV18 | CASSPQGTRNEKRFF
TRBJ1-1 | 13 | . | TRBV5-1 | CASQDQGNTEAFF
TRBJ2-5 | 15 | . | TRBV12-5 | CASGPPEGARETQYF
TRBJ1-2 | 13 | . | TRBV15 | CATSREVIYGYTF
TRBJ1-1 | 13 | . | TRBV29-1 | CSTYRGLSTEAFF
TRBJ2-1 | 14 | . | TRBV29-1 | CSVGYSGRYNEQFF